These T cell receptor beta chains were read from a single sample in a study of T cell repertoires in cytomegalovirus infection. For these receptors, no antigen is known. TCRdb itself ran the reads through MiXCR, one entry per CDR3 protein. In the table there are some 940,000 distinct CDR3 sequences, roughly 30% of which are singletons. The sample in question was cultured CD8+ T cells from PBMCs, obtained from culture after CMV antigen stimulation. These receptors came from a human donor in good health (CMV status not recorded). Some clones in this sample may be carry-over from other donors' samples. Each CDR3 is given with its conserved first and last residue. The D gene is left open where the match is weak. The size of a clone is reported for some rows only, either as once, few or many, or as a class for expanded clones.

V,J,D,size,DNA,CDR3
TRBV11-2,TRBJ2-5,-,-,TGTGCCAGCAGCTCACTCGAAGGGTTACAAGAGACCCAGTACTTC,CASSSLEGLQETQYF
TRBV11-3,TRBJ2-1,-,-,TGTGCCAGCAGCTCTTACCCCGACGGGAGCTCCTACAATGAGCAGTTCTTC,CASSSYPDGSSYNEQFF
TRBV28,TRBJ2-2,TRBD2,few,TGTGCCAGCACCGACTGGGGGACTAGCACCGGGGAGCTGTTTTTT,CASTDWGTSTGELFF
TRBV6-1,TRBJ1-1,TRBD1,-,TGTGCCAGCAGTCAGGGACAGGGGTATGGGGACACTGAAGCTTTCTTT,CASSQGQGYGDTEAFF
TRBV12-3/TRBV12-4,TRBJ1-5,TRBD1,many,TGTGCCAGCAGTCTCAACCGGGACAGAGACAATCAGCCCCAGCATTTT,CASSLNRDRDNQPQHF
TRBV9,TRBJ1-1,-,-,TGTGCCAGCAGCCCCCCTACCACTGAAGCTTTCTTT,CASSPPTTEAFF
TRBV6-1,TRBJ1-1,TRBD1,few,TGTGCCAGCAGTGCAACAGGGGGCTCGATGAACACTGAAGCTTTCTTT,CASSATGGSMNTEAFF
TRBV27,TRBJ1-1,-,-,TGTGCCAGCAGTTCCTTATTAGACAAACCCGAAGCTTTCTTT,CASSSLLDKPEAFF
TRBV2,TRBJ2-2,TRBD2,once,TGTGCCAGCAGTGACCCGGGACTATTATTCACCGGGGAGCTGTTTTTT,CASSDPGLLFTGELFF
TRBV20-1,TRBJ2-7,TRBD1,few,TGCAGTGCTAGAGCTTACAGGGGTGGCTACGAGCAGTACTTC,CSARAYRGGYEQYF
TRBV11-2,TRBJ1-6,TRBD1,many,TGTGCCAGCAGCCGTTGGACCCGGGACAGGGAAAATCGCTCACCCCTCCACTTT,CASSRWTRDRENRSPLHF
TRBV25-1,TRBJ1-1,-,-,TGTGCCAGCAGTGAATATTATGGGCCAGATGAAGCTTTCTTT,CASSEYYGPDEAFF
TRBV6-2/TRBV6-3,TRBJ1-1,-,-,TGTGCCAGCCGGGGGGGGGTATCTGAAGCTTTCTTT,CASRGGVSEAFF
TRBV27,TRBJ2-7,-,once,TGTGCCAGCAGTTCTACCTCGGGCTACGAGCAGTACTTC,CASSSTSGYEQYF
TRBV19,TRBJ1-1,-,few,TGTGCCAGTAGTCTGCGGACATACGAGAACACTGAAGCTTTCTTT,CASSLRTYENTEAFF
TRBV7-9,TRBJ2-1,-,many,TGTGCCAGCAGCTTAGCCGGGCTCAATGAGCAGTTCTTC,CASSLAGLNEQFF
TRBV6-5,TRBJ2-1,-,-,TGTGCCAGCAGTTACTCGGGCAGAGACCTGGTGAATGAGCAGTTCTTC,CASSYSGRDLVNEQFF
TRBV19,TRBJ2-2,-,few,TGTGCCAGTGTCGAGACAGGGAACACCGGGGAGCTGTTTTTT,CASVETGNTGELFF
TRBV7-4,TRBJ2-1,-,-,TGTGCCAGCAGCCATGGGGGGGGGGCCTCGACGAATGAGCAGTTCTTC,CASSHGGGASTNEQFF
TRBV9,TRBJ2-1,-,few,TGTGCCAGCAGCGCCCGGGAGTACCCCAATGAGCAGTTCTTC,CASSAREYPNEQFF
TRBV4-1,TRBJ1-6,-,few,TGCGCCAGCAGCTTCGTCGGGTGGAATTCACCCCTCCACTTT,CASSFVGWNSPLHF
TRBV14,TRBJ2-1,-,few,TGTGCCAGCAGCCGTGACACCAATGAGCAGTTCTTC,CASSRDTNEQFF
TRBV11-2,TRBJ1-1,-,once,TGTGCCAGCACCCTCAGGAGCACTGAAGCTTTCTTT,CASTLRSTEAFF
TRBV7-9,TRBJ2-5,-,many,TGTGCCAGCAGCTTAGAAGGTCTAGAGGAGACCCAGTACTTC,CASSLEGLEETQYF
TRBV24-1,TRBJ2-1,TRBD1,few,TGTGCCACCAGTGAGGAACGGGACAGGGGGCTGAATGAGCAGTTCTTC,CATSEERDRGLNEQFF
TRBV12-3/TRBV12-4,TRBJ1-5,-,few,TGTGCCAGCACCCACTTGAACAATCAGCCCCAGCATTTT,CASTHLNNQPQHF
TRBV12-3/TRBV12-4,TRBJ2-3,-,few,TGTGCCAGCACCTTGTTAGAAGGTATGGGCGCAGATACGCAGTATTTT,CASTLLEGMGADTQYF
TRBV7-8,TRBJ2-7,TRBD1,many,TGTGCCAGCAGTAGTATGGACAGGGGGCAGTACGAGCAGTACTTC,CASSSMDRGQYEQYF
TRBV6-5,TRBJ2-5,-,few,TGTGCCAGCAGTTACGGGTCCGAGACCCAGTACTTC,CASSYGSETQYF
TRBV6-2/TRBV6-3,TRBJ2-2,-,few,TGTGCCAGCAGTTACTCGATGCCTAGCCCCGGGGAGCTGTTTTTT,CASSYSMPSPGELFF
TRBV6-2/TRBV6-3,TRBJ1-4,-,few,TGTGCCAGCAGTGGTTGGACTAATGAAAAACTGTTTTTT,CASSGWTNEKLFF
TRBV20-1,TRBJ2-2,TRBD2,-,TGCAGTGCGCAGGGACTAGCGGGGGGTGCGAACACCGGGGAGCTGTTTTTT,CSAQGLAGGANTGELFF
TRBV4-1,TRBJ2-3,TRBD1,-,TGCGCCAGCAGCCAAGATCCTGGGGACAGGATGGTTGCAGATACGCAGTATTTT,CASSQDPGDRMVADTQYF
TRBV27,TRBJ1-1,-,-,TGTGCCAGCCGGGAATTGGGGAACTTGAACACTGAAGCTTTCTTT,CASRELGNLNTEAFF
TRBV27,TRBJ1-2,TRBD1,-,TGTGCCAGCAGTGACCCGGGACAGGCCTTAGGCTACACCTTC,CASSDPGQALGYTF
TRBV12-3/TRBV12-4,TRBJ2-7,-,-,TGTGCCAGCACCTACGGGACGCCCGACGAGCAGTACTTC,CASTYGTPDEQYF
TRBV2,TRBJ2-2,-,-,TGTGCCGGGATCGACAGCAACACCGGGGAGCTGTTTTTT,CAGIDSNTGELFF
TRBV7-6,TRBJ2-1,TRBD2,few,TGTGCCAGCAGCTTCTCCCTAGCGGGGGAAAACAATGGGCAGTTCTTC,CASSFSLAGENNGQFF
TRBV7-9,TRBJ2-1,-,-,TGTGCCAGCAGCTTTCCGGGGCTCAACAATGAGCAGTTCTTC,CASSFPGLNNEQFF
TRBV2,TRBJ1-4,TRBD1,once,TGTGCCAGCAGGGCGCAGACAGGGTGGAGTGAAAAACTGTTTTTT,CASRAQTGWSEKLFF
TRBV2,TRBJ1-2,-,-,TGTGCCAGCAGTGAAAGTGGGGGGCCGGGCTATGGCTACACCTTC,CASSESGGPGYGYTF
TRBV19,TRBJ2-4,-,many,TGTGCCAGTAGTATAGATCGGTGGGGATTGAACATTCAGTACTTC,CASSIDRWGLNIQYF
TRBV7-2,TRBJ1-2,TRBD1,many,TGTGCCAGCAGCACAACAGGGGGCTCTAGCTATGGCTACACCTTC,CASSTTGGSSYGYTF
TRBV6-8,TRBJ1-1,-,-,TGTGCCAGCAGTTACTCCGTGGGTCCGGGGTCGAACACTGAAGCTTTCTTT,CASSYSVGPGSNTEAFF
TRBV6-1,TRBJ1-2,-,once,TGTGCCAGCAGTGAAAGAAAAACCGAGTTTGTCTATGGCTACACCTTC,CASSERKTEFVYGYTF